A selection of T cell receptor beta chains follows, all from one sample in a study of blood T cell repertoires in COVID-19. The method was immunoSEQ multiplex PCR; TCRdb's version includes in-frame clones alone and lacks a portion of them. This table has roughly 150,000 clones, 70% to 85% appearing once. The sequenced sample consisted of peripheral blood. These receptors all come from a woman aged 45-59 years in a cohort sampled during active or convalescent COVID-19. Both conserved end residues are part of each CDR3. The D gene is left open where the match is weak. For some rows the clone size is stated as once, few or many, or as a class when expanded; others skip it.

v_gene: TRBV6-1
d_gene: .
abundance: .
j_gene: TRBJ1-2
CDR3aa: CASSEPTGPNYGYTF
CDR3nt: TGTGCCAGCAGTGAACCGACAGGCCCCAACTATGGCTACACCTTC

v_gene: TRBV7-3
d_gene: .
abundance: .
j_gene: TRBJ2-1
CDR3aa: CASSLSVQHNEQFF
CDR3nt: TGTGCCAGCAGCTTAAGTGTACAGCACAATGAGCAGTTCTTC

v_gene: TRBV5-4
d_gene: TRBD1
abundance: .
j_gene: TRBJ2-3
CDR3aa: CASRWGQVPPDTQYF
CDR3nt: TGTGCCAGCAGGTGGGGACAGGTCCCCCCAGATACGCAGTATTTT

v_gene: TRBV28
d_gene: .
abundance: .
j_gene: TRBJ1-2
CDR3aa: CASSFRWRNYGYTF
CDR3nt: TGTGCCAGCAGTTTTAGGTGGAGGAACTATGGCTACACCTTC

v_gene: TRBV7-2
d_gene: .
abundance: .
j_gene: TRBJ2-3
CDR3aa: CASRLFPDTQYF
CDR3nt: TGTGCCAGCAGGCTATTTCCAGATACGCAGTATTTT

v_gene: TRBV15
d_gene: TRBD1
abundance: .
j_gene: TRBJ2-7
CDR3aa: CAPGDSRPSYEQYF
CDR3nt: TGTGCCCCCGGGGACAGCCGCCCGTCCTACGAGCAGTACTTC

v_gene: TRBV6-5
d_gene: .
abundance: .
j_gene: TRBJ1-2
CDR3aa: CASSPNYGYTF
CDR3nt: TGTGCCAGCAGCCCAAACTATGGCTACACCTTC

v_gene: TRBV21-1
d_gene: .
abundance: .
j_gene: TRBJ1-4
CDR3aa: CASSKSDRSNEKLFF
CDR3nt: TGTGCCAGCAGCAAATCGGACAGGTCTAATGAAAAACTGTTTTTT

v_gene: TRBV18
d_gene: .
abundance: .
j_gene: TRBJ1-3
CDR3aa: CASSQNQGIENTIYF
CDR3nt: TGTGCCAGCTCACAAAATCAGGGAATCGAAAACACCATATATTTT

v_gene: TRBV3-1/TRBV3-2
d_gene: TRBD1
abundance: .
j_gene: TRBJ1-2
CDR3aa: CASGQGGNYGYTF
CDR3nt: TGTGCCAGCGGACAGGGGGGGAACTATGGCTACACCTTC

v_gene: TRBV18
d_gene: .
abundance: .
j_gene: TRBJ1-2
CDR3aa: CASSPPNDINYGYTF
CDR3nt: TGTGCCAGCTCACCACCAAATGACATTAACTATGGCTACACCTTC

v_gene: TRBV7-9
d_gene: TRBD1
abundance: few
j_gene: TRBJ2-7
CDR3aa: CASSLGDRANYEQYF
CDR3nt: TGTGCCAGCAGCTTAGGGGACAGGGCTAACTACGAGCAGTACTTC

v_gene: TRBV30
d_gene: TRBD1
abundance: .
j_gene: TRBJ1-6
CDR3aa: CAWTGQGGSPLHF
CDR3nt: TGTGCCTGGACGGGACAGGGCGGTTCACCCCTCCACTTT

v_gene: TRBV18
d_gene: .
abundance: .
j_gene: TRBJ1-4
CDR3aa: CASSPLSTATNEKLFF
CDR3nt: TGTGCCAGCTCACCACTGTCGACAGCAACTAATGAAAAACTGTTTTTT

v_gene: TRBV7-9
d_gene: .
abundance: once
j_gene: TRBJ2-5
CDR3aa: CASSPNQGKETQYF
CDR3nt: TGTGCCAGCAGCCCTAATCAGGGGAAAGAGACCCAGTACTTC

v_gene: TRBV7-2
d_gene: TRBD1
abundance: .
j_gene: TRBJ2-5
CDR3aa: CASSLNRGQETQYF
CDR3nt: TGTGCCAGCAGCTTAAACAGGGGCCAAGAGACCCAGTACTTC

v_gene: TRBV5-6
d_gene: .
abundance: once
j_gene: TRBJ2-5
CDR3aa: CASSLRAAYQETQYF
CDR3nt: TGTGCCAGCAGCTTGCGTGCGGCTTACCAAGAGACCCAGTACTTC

v_gene: TRBV3-1/TRBV3-2
d_gene: .
abundance: .
j_gene: TRBJ2-2
CDR3aa: CASSQEGGGGELFF
CDR3nt: TGTGCCAGCAGCCAAGAAGGAGGCGGCGGGGAGCTGTTTTTT

v_gene: TRBV10-3
d_gene: .
abundance: .
j_gene: TRBJ1-2
CDR3aa: CAIMLTGTPDYGYTF
CDR3nt: TGTGCCATCATGCTTACCGGGACACCTGACTATGGCTACACCTTC

v_gene: TRBV30
d_gene: .
abundance: .
j_gene: TRBJ2-5
CDR3aa: CAWSEDSYYQETQYF
CDR3nt: TGTGCCTGGAGCGAGGACAGCTACTACCAAGAGACCCAGTACTTC

v_gene: TRBV3-1/TRBV3-2
d_gene: .
abundance: .
j_gene: TRBJ1-5
CDR3aa: CASSRRQGKGNSNQPQHF
CDR3nt: TGTGCCAGCAGCCGCAGGCAGGGGAAAGGAAACAGCAATCAGCCCCAGCATTTT

v_gene: TRBV13
d_gene: .
abundance: .
j_gene: TRBJ1-3
CDR3aa: CASSLADIRRNTIYF
CDR3nt: TGTGCCAGCAGCTTAGCAGACATCAGGAGGAACACCATATATTTT

v_gene: TRBV7-2
d_gene: TRBD1
abundance: .
j_gene: TRBJ1-6
CDR3aa: CASGRQGNSPLHF
CDR3nt: TGTGCCAGCGGTAGACAGGGTAATTCACCCCTCCACTTT

v_gene: TRBV18
d_gene: .
abundance: .
j_gene: TRBJ2-1
CDR3aa: CASSEELDNEQFF
CDR3nt: TGTGCCAGCTCAGAGGAACTCGACAATGAGCAGTTCTTC

v_gene: TRBV4-1
d_gene: .
abundance: .
j_gene: TRBJ1-6
CDR3aa: CASSQDRVDSISPLHF
CDR3nt: TGCGCCAGCAGCCAAGACAGGGTGGACAGTATTTCACCCCTCCACTTT

v_gene: TRBV3-1/TRBV3-2
d_gene: TRBD1
abundance: .
j_gene: TRBJ1-5
CDR3aa: CASSPDPGGNQPQHF
CDR3nt: TGTGCCAGCAGCCCCGACCCAGGGGGAAATCAGCCCCAGCATTTT

v_gene: TRBV5-1
d_gene: .
abundance: once
j_gene: TRBJ2-7
CDR3aa: CASSFLGQTPDEQYF
CDR3nt: TGCGCCAGCAGCTTTCTGGGGCAGACCCCGGACGAGCAGTACTTC

v_gene: TRBV12-3/TRBV12-4
d_gene: .
abundance: .
j_gene: TRBJ1-2
CDR3aa: CASSLVGLYGYTF
CDR3nt: TGTGCCAGCAGTTTAGTGGGGCTCTATGGCTACACCTTC

v_gene: TRBV5-5
d_gene: TRBD2
abundance: .
j_gene: TRBJ2-1
CDR3aa: CASSPRGESYNEQFF
CDR3nt: TGTGCCAGCAGCCCCCGGGGGGAGTCCTACAATGAGCAGTTCTTC

v_gene: TRBV12-3/TRBV12-4
d_gene: TRBD1
abundance: few
j_gene: TRBJ1-4
CDR3aa: CASRPGQVEKLFF
CDR3nt: TGTGCCAGCAGACCGGGACAGGTCGAAAAACTGTTTTTT

v_gene: TRBV21-1
d_gene: .
abundance: .
j_gene: TRBJ1-5
CDR3aa: CASSSQPGQRPKRAAQPQHF
CDR3nt: TGTGCCAGCAGCAGCCAACCGGGACAGCGACCTAAAAGAGCAGCCCAGCCCCAGCATTTT

v_gene: TRBV19
d_gene: TRBD2
abundance: .
j_gene: TRBJ2-5
CDR3aa: CASRLAGDRQETQYF
CDR3nt: TGTGCCAGTAGGCTAGCGGGTGATCGGCAAGAGACCCAGTACTTC

v_gene: TRBV2
d_gene: .
abundance: .
j_gene: TRBJ1-5
CDR3aa: CASSDIQGGNQPQHF
CDR3nt: TGTGCCAGCAGTGATATACAGGGAGGCAATCAGCCCCAGCATTTT

v_gene: TRBV9
d_gene: .
abundance: .
j_gene: TRBJ1-5
CDR3aa: CASSLGGLGPQHF
CDR3nt: TGTGCCAGCAGCCTCGGGGGGTTAGGGCCCCAGCATTTT

v_gene: TRBV5-1
d_gene: .
abundance: .
j_gene: TRBJ1-4
CDR3aa: CASSLGLPTNEKLFF
CDR3nt: TGCGCCAGCAGCTTAGGACTGCCAACTAATGAAAAACTGTTTTTT

v_gene: TRBV6-1
d_gene: .
abundance: .
j_gene: TRBJ1-2
CDR3aa: CASSERGRAQTYGYTF
CDR3nt: TGTGCCAGCAGTGAGCGGGGCAGGGCACAGACTTATGGCTACACCTTC

v_gene: TRBV18
d_gene: TRBD1
abundance: .
j_gene: TRBJ2-1
CDR3aa: CASSPLHPTQGREQFF
CDR3nt: TGTGCCAGCTCACCGCTCCATCCCACACAGGGGCGTGAGCAGTTCTTC

v_gene: TRBV18
d_gene: TRBD1
abundance: .
j_gene: TRBJ1-1
CDR3aa: CASSPTTGVTEAFF
CDR3nt: TGTGCCAGCTCACCTACGACAGGGGTCACTGAAGCTTTCTTT

v_gene: TRBV12-3/TRBV12-4
d_gene: TRBD1
abundance: .
j_gene: TRBJ1-1
CDR3aa: CATRQGRGTEAFF
CDR3nt: TGTGCCACCCGACAGGGGCGGGGGACTGAAGCTTTCTTT

v_gene: TRBV5-1
d_gene: TRBD2
abundance: .
j_gene: TRBJ2-1
CDR3aa: CASRLAGDYYNEQFF
CDR3nt: TGCGCCAGTCGACTAGCGGGGGACTACTACAATGAGCAGTTCTTC

v_gene: TRBV5-1
d_gene: .
abundance: .
j_gene: TRBJ2-7
CDR3aa: CASSFMTGDYEQYF
CDR3nt: TGCGCCAGCAGCTTCATGACAGGAGACTACGAGCAGTACTTC

v_gene: TRBV9
d_gene: TRBD1
abundance: .
j_gene: TRBJ1-1
CDR3aa: CASSVPGGGTEAFF
CDR3nt: TGTGCCAGCAGCGTCCCAGGGGGCGGCACTGAAGCTTTCTTT

v_gene: TRBV6-6
d_gene: .
abundance: .
j_gene: TRBJ1-5
CDR3aa: CASSYLDSREQPQHF
CDR3nt: TGTGCCAGCAGTTACTTGGACAGTAGGGAACAGCCCCAGCATTTT

v_gene: TRBV3-1/TRBV3-2
d_gene: .
abundance: .
j_gene: TRBJ2-4
CDR3aa: CASSQDPPTEF
CDR3nt: TGTGCCAGCAGCCAAGATCCCCCCACAGAATTC

v_gene: TRBV27
d_gene: .
abundance: .
j_gene: TRBJ1-1
CDR3aa: CASSPDTRPGPEAFF
CDR3nt: TGTGCCAGCAGCCCCGACACACGCCCTGGCCCTGAAGCTTTCTTT

v_gene: TRBV11-3
d_gene: .
abundance: .
j_gene: TRBJ2-7
CDR3aa: CASSLDGVSEQYF
CDR3nt: TGTGCCAGCAGCTTAGATGGAGTCTCCGAGCAGTACTTC

v_gene: TRBV27
d_gene: .
abundance: .
j_gene: TRBJ2-5
CDR3aa: CASSLTGWETQYF
CDR3nt: TGTGCCAGCAGTTTAACAGGTTGGGAGACCCAGTACTTC

v_gene: TRBV5-1
d_gene: TRBD1
abundance: once
j_gene: TRBJ2-7
CDR3aa: CASSPRLDRVSYEQYF
CDR3nt: TGCGCCAGCAGCCCTCGCCTGGACAGGGTCTCCTACGAGCAGTACTTC

v_gene: TRBV6-5
d_gene: .
abundance: .
j_gene: TRBJ1-4
CDR3aa: CASSSTGAIVEKLFF
CDR3nt: TGTGCCAGCAGCTCGACGGGTGCTATAGTTGAAAAACTGTTTTTT

v_gene: TRBV27
d_gene: .
abundance: .
j_gene: TRBJ1-6
CDR3aa: CASSLRGFQSSYNSPLHF
CDR3nt: TGTGCCAGCAGTTTAAGGGGTTTCCAGAGCTCCTATAATTCACCCCTCCACTTT

v_gene: TRBV21-1
d_gene: .
abundance: .
j_gene: TRBJ1-5
CDR3aa: CASSQTGAFNQPQHF
CDR3nt: TGTGCCAGCAGCCAGACAGGGGCCTTCAATCAGCCCCAGCATTTT

v_gene: TRBV19
d_gene: TRBD2
abundance: .
j_gene: TRBJ2-2
CDR3aa: CASSTLAGGITGELFF
CDR3nt: TGTGCCAGTAGTACACTAGCGGGGGGGATCACCGGGGAGCTGTTTTTT

v_gene: TRBV10-3
d_gene: .
abundance: .
j_gene: TRBJ2-5
CDR3aa: CAISERGAQQETQYF
CDR3nt: TGTGCCATCAGTGAGCGGGGGGCCCAACAAGAGACCCAGTACTTC

v_gene: TRBV4-1
d_gene: TRBD1
abundance: .
j_gene: TRBJ2-1
CDR3aa: CASSFDRVSHEQFF
CDR3nt: TGCGCCAGCAGTTTCGACAGGGTGTCCCATGAGCAGTTCTTC

v_gene: TRBV18
d_gene: TRBD2
abundance: .
j_gene: TRBJ2-5
CDR3aa: CASSPLLAGGQETQYF
CDR3nt: TGTGCCAGCTCACCCCTTCTAGCGGGGGGGCAAGAGACCCAGTACTTC

v_gene: TRBV5-6
d_gene: TRBD2
abundance: .
j_gene: TRBJ2-5
CDR3aa: CASSLPGLGDQETQYF
CDR3nt: TGTGCCAGCAGCTTGCCGGGACTAGGGGATCAAGAGACCCAGTACTTC

v_gene: TRBV4-1
d_gene: .
abundance: .
j_gene: TRBJ2-3
CDR3aa: CASSRGDPTDTQYF
CDR3nt: TGCGCCAGCAGCCGGGGGGACCCCACAGATACGCAGTATTTT

v_gene: TRBV20-1
d_gene: TRBD1
abundance: .
j_gene: TRBJ2-1
CDR3aa: CSASRQGMLGNEQFF
CDR3nt: TGCAGTGCTAGTAGACAGGGAATGCTTGGTAATGAGCAGTTCTTC

v_gene: TRBV29-1
d_gene: .
abundance: .
j_gene: TRBJ1-2
CDR3aa: CSVAGTPETNYGYTF
CDR3nt: TGCAGCGTTGCCGGGACACCAGAAACTAACTATGGCTACACCTTC

v_gene: TRBV9
d_gene: .
abundance: many
j_gene: TRBJ1-3
CDR3aa: CASSVTEQGWGNTIYF
CDR3nt: TGTGCCAGCAGCGTGACAGAACAGGGCTGGGGAAACACCATATATTTT